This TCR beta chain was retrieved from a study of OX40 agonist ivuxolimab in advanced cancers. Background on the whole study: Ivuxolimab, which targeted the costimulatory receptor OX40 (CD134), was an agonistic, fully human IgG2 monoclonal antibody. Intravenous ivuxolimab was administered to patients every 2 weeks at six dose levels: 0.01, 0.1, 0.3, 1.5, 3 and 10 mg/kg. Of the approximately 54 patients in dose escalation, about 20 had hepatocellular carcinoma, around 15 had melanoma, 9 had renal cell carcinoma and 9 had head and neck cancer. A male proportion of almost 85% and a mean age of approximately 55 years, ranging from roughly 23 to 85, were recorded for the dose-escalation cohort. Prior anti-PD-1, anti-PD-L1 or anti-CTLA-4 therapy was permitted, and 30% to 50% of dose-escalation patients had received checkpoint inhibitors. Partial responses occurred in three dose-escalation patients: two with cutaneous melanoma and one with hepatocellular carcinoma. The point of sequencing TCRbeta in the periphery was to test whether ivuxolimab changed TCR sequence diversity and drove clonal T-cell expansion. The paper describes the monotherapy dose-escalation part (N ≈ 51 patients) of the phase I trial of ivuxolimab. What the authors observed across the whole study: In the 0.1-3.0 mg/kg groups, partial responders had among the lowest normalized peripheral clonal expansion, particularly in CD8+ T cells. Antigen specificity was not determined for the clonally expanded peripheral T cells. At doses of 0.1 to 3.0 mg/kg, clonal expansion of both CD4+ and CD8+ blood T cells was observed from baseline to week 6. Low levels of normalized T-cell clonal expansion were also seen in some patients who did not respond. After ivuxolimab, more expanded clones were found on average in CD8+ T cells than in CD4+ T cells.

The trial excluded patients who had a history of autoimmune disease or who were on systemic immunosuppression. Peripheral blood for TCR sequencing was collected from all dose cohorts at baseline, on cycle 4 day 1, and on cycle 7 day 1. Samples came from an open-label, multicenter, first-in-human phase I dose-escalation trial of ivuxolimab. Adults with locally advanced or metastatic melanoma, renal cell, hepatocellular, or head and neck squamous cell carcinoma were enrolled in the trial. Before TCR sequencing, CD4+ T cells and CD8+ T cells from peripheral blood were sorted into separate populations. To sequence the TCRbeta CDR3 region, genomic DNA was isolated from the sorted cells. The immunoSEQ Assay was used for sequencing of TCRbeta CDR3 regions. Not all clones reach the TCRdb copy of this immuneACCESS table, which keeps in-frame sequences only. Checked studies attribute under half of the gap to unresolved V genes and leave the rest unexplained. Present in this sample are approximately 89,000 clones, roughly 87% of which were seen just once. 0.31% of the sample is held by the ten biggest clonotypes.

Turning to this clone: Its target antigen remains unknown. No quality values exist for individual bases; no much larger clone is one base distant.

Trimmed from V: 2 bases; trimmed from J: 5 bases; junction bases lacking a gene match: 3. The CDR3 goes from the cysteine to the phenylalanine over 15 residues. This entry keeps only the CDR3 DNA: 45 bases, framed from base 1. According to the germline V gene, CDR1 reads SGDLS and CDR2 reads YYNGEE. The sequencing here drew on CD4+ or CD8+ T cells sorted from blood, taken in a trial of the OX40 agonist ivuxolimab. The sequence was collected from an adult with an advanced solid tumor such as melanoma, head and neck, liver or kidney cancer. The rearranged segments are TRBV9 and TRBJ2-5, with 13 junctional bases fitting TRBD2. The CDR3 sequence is CASSVGLAGVETQYF. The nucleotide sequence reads TGTGCCAGCAGCGTCGGACTAGCGGGGGTTGAGACCCAGTACTTC. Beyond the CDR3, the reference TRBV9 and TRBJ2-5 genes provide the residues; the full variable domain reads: DSGVTQTPKHLITATGQRVTLRCSPRSGDLSVYWYQQSLDQGLQFLIQYYNGEERAKGNILERFSAQQFPDLHSELNLSSLELGDSALYFCASSVGLAGVETQYFGPGTRLLVL.